The text below deals with one TCR beta chain. The data derive from a study of blood T cell repertoires in COVID-19. Study details: The United States, Italy and Spain provided the acute and convalescent COVID-19 samples.

In the original processing: Reference gene primer amplification yielded estimated nucleated cell counts. Clones were read by immunoSEQ multiplex PCR, and TCRdb kept only the in-frame ones, dropping some. V and J calls and clone size come straight from that table; D and trimming were deduced from the DNA. The data contain 310,000 or so clones, roughly 86% of them singletons. With 5 bases clipped from V and 2 bases from J, the junction kept 7 bases outside the gene matches. Germline V gene data show CDR1 as SEHNR and CDR2 as FQNEAQ (reference sequence). The CDR3 totals 15 residues. Participants were aged 18 to 89 years from roughly 26 US areas.

What was sequenced was PBMCs or T cells enriched from blood (not recorded which). The rearrangement links TRBV7-9 to TRBJ2-3, with 7 bases fitting TRBD2. This clonotype originated in a woman younger than 30 who had recovered from COVID-19. CDR3 DNA: TGTGCCAGCAGCGAGAGGGACTACCACACAGATACGCAGTATTTT. It specifies CASSERDYHTDTQYF.